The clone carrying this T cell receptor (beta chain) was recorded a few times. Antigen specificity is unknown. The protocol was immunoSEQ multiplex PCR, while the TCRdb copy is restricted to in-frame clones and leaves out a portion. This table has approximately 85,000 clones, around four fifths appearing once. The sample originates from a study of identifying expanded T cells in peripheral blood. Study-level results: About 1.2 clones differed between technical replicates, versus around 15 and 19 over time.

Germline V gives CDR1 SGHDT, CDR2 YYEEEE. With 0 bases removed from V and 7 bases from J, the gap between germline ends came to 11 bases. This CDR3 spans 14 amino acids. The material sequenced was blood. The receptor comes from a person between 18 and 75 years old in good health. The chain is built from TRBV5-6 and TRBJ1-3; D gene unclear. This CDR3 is CASSLAGGANTIYF. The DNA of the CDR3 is TGTGCCAGCAGCTTGGCCGGTGGTGCGAACACCATATATTTT.